The 3 T cell receptor beta chains below all came from one sample that was sequenced in a study of blood T cell repertoires in COVID-19. The table came from immunoSEQ multiplex PCR; TCRdb's copy has only in-frame clones and leaves some out. Among over 90,000 clones listed, approximately 92% were seen once. Sequences were obtained from peripheral blood. The source is a young man with acute or convalescent COVID-19.

This clone came up once. The chain employs TRBV19 and TRBJ2-7; 9 positions agree with TRBD1. CDR1 LNHDA and CDR2 SQIVND come from the germline V gene (reference sequence). V lost 5 bases to trimming and J lost 2 bases; unmatched junction nucleotides: 7. The CDR3 contains 15 residues. This CDR3 is CASSRRTGAPYEQYF. CDR3 DNA: TGTGCCAGTAGTCGCCGGACAGGGGCCCCCTACGAGCAGTACTTC.

CDR3 loop: CASSKAGQVSSPLHF. In DNA form, the CDR3 reads TGTGCCAGCAGCAAAGCGGGACAGGTTAGTTCACCCCTCCACTTT. V usage is TRBV21-1 and J usage is TRBJ1-6; TRBD1 is the table's D call, not checked against the DNA. TRBV21-1 is tagged as a pseudogene. This CDR3 contains 15 residues.

This chain connects TRBV2 to TRBJ1-1, with D perhaps TRBD1 (6 bases). V lost 1 base and J 3 bases, leaving 6 bases between the germline ends. The CDR3 runs 13 residues. The germline CDR1 and CDR2 sequences are SNHLY and FYNNEI. The DNA of the CDR3 is TGTGCCAGCAGTGAAGACAGGGACACTGAAGCTTTCTTT. It encodes CASSEDRDTEAFF. The entire variable domain, with the rest obtained from reference TRBV2 and TRBJ1-1, is as follows: EPEVTQTPSHQVTQMGQEVILRCVPISNHLYFYWYRQILGQKVEFLVSFYNNEISEKSEIFDDQFSVERPDGSNFTLKIRSTKLEDSAMYFCASSEDRDTEAFFGQGTRLTVV.